This T cell receptor (beta chain) was identified during a study of T cell responses to AZD1222 COVID-19 vaccine. Study-wide findings and caveats: Seropositive at baseline were only a handful of AZD1222 recipients.

Using immunoSEQ multiplex PCR, the repertoire was profiled, and TCRdb retains in-frame clones only, with some absent. Of over 130,000 clones in the sample, roughly 88% were seen once. Second doses that came at about 4 or about 12 weeks were put together. CDR1 MDHEN and CDR2 SYDVKM come from the germline V gene. The V end lost 6 bases, the J end lost 6 bases, and 9 bases lay between the germline ends. The CDR3 contains 12 residues. Regarding this clone: Its antigen is unknown.

The chain employs TRBV28 and TRBJ1-5; D gene unclear. The sequence came from an adult who received the AZD1222 COVID-19 vaccine. The input for sequencing was peripheral blood, taken 28 days after the second AZD1222 dose. The CDR3 here is CASRLSLQPQHF. The CDR3 DNA follows: TGTGCCAGCAGACTGTCCCTTCAGCCCCAGCATTTT.